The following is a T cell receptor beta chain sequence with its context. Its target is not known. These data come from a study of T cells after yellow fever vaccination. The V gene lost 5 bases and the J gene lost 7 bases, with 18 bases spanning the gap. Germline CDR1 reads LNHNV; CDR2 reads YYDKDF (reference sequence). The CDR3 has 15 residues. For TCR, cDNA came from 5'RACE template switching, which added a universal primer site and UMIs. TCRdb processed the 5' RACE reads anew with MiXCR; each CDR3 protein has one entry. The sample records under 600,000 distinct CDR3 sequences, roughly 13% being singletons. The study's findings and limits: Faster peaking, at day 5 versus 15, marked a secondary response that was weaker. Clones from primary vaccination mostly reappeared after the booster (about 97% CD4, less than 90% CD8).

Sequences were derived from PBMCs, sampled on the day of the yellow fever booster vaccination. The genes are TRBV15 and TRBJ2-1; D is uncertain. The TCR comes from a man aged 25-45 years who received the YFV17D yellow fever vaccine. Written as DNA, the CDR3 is TGTGCCACCAGCCCCCGGACGGGTGGATTTAATGAGCAGTTCTTC. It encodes CATSPRTGGFNEQFF.